This T cell receptor beta chain was identified in a study of cytomegalovirus exposure and HLA in healthy donors. Study at large: Prior work identified around 120 million unique TCR beta sequences in approximately 180 million T cells. Study-wide results and limits: For most TCR beta V segments, an earlier analysis put the productive rate at about 87% or about 30% of the time. The authors judged a highly shared variant cluster likely a sequencing artifact.

Notes on this clone: Its antigen is as yet unknown.

A multiplex PCR was run with 60 Vbeta primers and 13 Jbeta primers. TCRdb's copy holds only in-frame clones and misses some; the assay was immunoSEQ multiplex PCR. Among about 170,000 clones listed, approximately 65% were seen once. Sample: PBMCs. The source of this sequence is a man between 40 and 49 years old in good health and CMV-seronegative.

This chain's CDR3 is CASSRLGGSGELFF. CDR3 DNA sequence: TGTGCCAGCTCTCGCCTGGGGGGTTCCGGGGAGCTGTTTTTT. V is TRBV5-4 and J is TRBJ2-2; perhaps TRBD2 as D (6 bases). Between the trimmed V and J ends, which lost 7 bases and 6 bases, there was a span of 16 bases. The CDR3 contains 14 residues. Germline V CDR1 and CDR2: SGHNT, YYREEE (reference sequence).